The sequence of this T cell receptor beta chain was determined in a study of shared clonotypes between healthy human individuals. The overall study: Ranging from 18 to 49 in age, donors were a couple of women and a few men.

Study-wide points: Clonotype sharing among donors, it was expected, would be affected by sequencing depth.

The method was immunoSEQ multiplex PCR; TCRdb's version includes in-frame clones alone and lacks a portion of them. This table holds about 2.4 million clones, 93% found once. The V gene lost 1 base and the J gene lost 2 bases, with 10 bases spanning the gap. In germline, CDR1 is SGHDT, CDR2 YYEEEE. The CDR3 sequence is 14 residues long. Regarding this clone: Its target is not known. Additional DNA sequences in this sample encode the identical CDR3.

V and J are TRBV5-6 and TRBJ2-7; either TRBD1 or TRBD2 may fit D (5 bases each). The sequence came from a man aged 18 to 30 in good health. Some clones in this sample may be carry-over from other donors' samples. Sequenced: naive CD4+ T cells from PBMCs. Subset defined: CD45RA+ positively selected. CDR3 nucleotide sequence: TGTGCCAGCAGCTTGACTGGGGGAGCCTACGAGCAGTACTTC. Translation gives CASSLTGGAYEQYF.